This T cell receptor beta chain emerged from a study of blood T cell repertoires in COVID-19. Study-level background: The United States, Italy and Spain were the sources of the acute and convalescent COVID-19 samples. PBMCs, B-cell-depleted T cells, or T cells provided the cDNA or gDNA that made up the material.

Germline V gene lookup returns CDR1 LNHDA and CDR2 SQIVND (reference sequence). The ends were cut back, 5 bases at V and 2 bases at J, with 12 bases in the middle. CDR3 length: 14 residues. In the authors' methods: Reference gene primer amplification gave estimated nucleated cell counts. Data came from immunoSEQ multiplex PCR; TCRdb stores just in-frame clones and leaves some out. V, J and clone size reflect that table, while D and trimming were determined from the DNA. The repertoire includes 250,000 to 350,000 clones, around 87% of them detected once, and 6.5% to 9.5% sits in the top ten. This clone was observed a few times.

Sequences were obtained from peripheral blood. This chain links TRBV19 with TRBJ1-1, with D possibly being TRBD1 (6 bases). This TCR was recovered from a woman aged 50 to 60 who had recovered from COVID-19. The CDR3 spells CASSPRTANTEAFF. DNA of the CDR3: TGTGCCAGTAGTCCCCGGACAGCAAACACTGAAGCTTTCTTT.